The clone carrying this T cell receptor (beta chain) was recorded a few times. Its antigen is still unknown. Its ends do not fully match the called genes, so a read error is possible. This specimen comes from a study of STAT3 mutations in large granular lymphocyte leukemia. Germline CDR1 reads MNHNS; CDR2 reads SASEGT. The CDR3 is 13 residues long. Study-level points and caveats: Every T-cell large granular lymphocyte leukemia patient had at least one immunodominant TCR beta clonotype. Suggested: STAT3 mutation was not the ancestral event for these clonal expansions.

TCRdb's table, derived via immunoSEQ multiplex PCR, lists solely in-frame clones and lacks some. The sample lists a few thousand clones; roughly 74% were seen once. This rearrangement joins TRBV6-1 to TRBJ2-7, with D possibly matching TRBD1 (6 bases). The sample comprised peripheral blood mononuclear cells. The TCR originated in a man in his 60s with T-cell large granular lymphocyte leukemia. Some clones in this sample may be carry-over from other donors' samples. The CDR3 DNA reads TGTGCCACCAGTGAGGCAGGGGCCTACGAGCAGTACTTC. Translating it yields CATSEAGAYEQYF.